This T cell receptor beta chain is drawn from a study of blood T cell repertoires in COVID-19. Across the study: Samples representing acute and convalescent COVID-19 were sourced from the United States, Italy and Spain. Sample material is recorded as cDNA or gDNA derived from T cells, B-cell-depleted T cells, or PBMCs.

The CDR3 is 15 residues long. The trim removed 4 bases at V and 2 bases at J, leaving 4 bases unmatched. Germline V gene data show CDR1 as SGHNT and CDR2 as YYREEE (reference sequence). In the authors' methods: Amplification of reference gene primers provided the estimated nucleated cell counts. TCRdb keeps only in-frame clones here, not all; method: immunoSEQ multiplex PCR. D and trimming were read from the DNA, whereas the V and J calls and clone size are those reported in that table. The sample lists 90,000 or so clones; 88% were seen once. The sample taken for sequencing was peripheral blood. This chain connects TRBV5-4 to TRBJ2-7; 12 nucleotides agree with TRBD2. This TCR derives from a man of 80 years or more with acute or convalescent COVID-19. CDR3 region: CASSPTSGGPYEQYF. CDR3 DNA sequence: TGTGCCAGCAGCCCGACTAGCGGGGGCCCCTACGAGCAGTACTTC.